A single sample gave rise to the 26 T cell receptor beta chains below, sequenced in a study of cytomegalovirus exposure and HLA in healthy donors. Method: immunoSEQ multiplex PCR; TCRdb's copy keeps in-frame clones and lacks some. The sample has about 160,000 clones; about 95% are singletons. The sample comprised PBMCs. These receptors were collected from a woman in her late teens or twenties in good health and CMV-seronegative.

The rearrangement joins TRBV7-2 to TRBJ2-5; 8 nucleotides match TRBD1. CDR1 and CDR2 (germline): SGHTA, FQGNSA. The CDR3 is 16 amino acids. J was trimmed by 2 bases and V by 3 bases; bases with no gene match: 8. The DNA for the CDR3 is TGTGCCAGCAGCTTGGGGACAGGTTGGACACAAGAGACCCAGTACTTC. Protein product: CASSLGTGWTQETQYF.

The chain links TRBV12-5 to TRBJ1-2, with TRBD1 matching over 7 bases. The CDR3 is 15 amino acids. In germline, CDR1 is LGHNT, CDR2 FRNRAP. With V trimmed by 4 bases and J by 7 bases, 12 bases remained unmatched. The CDR3 nucleotides read TGTGCTAGTGGTTCAACCCTACGGGACAGCTCTGGCTACACCTTC. It is translated as CASGSTLRDSSGYTF. The full variable domain, in which reference TRBV12-5 and TRBJ1-2 provide the parts outside the CDR3, is DARVTQTPRHKVTEMGQEVTMRCQPILGHNTVFWYRQTMMQGLELLAYFRNRAPLDDSGMPKDRFSAEMPDATLATLKIQPSEPRDSAVYFCASGSTLRDSSGYTFGSGTRLTVV.

This clone appeared once. The chain uses TRBV14 and TRBJ1-1; D may be TRBD1 (5 bases). This CDR3 has 15 residues. Deletions cut 0 bases from V and 4 bases from J, with 12 bases between. CDR1 is SGHDN, CDR2 FVKESK, per germline. CDR3 sequence reads: CASSQDTRVLTEAFF. The CDR3 region has the DNA TGTGCCAGCAGCCAAGATACCAGGGTTCTCACTGAAGCTTTCTTT.

This clone has ten or more counts. The rearrangement uses TRBV6-1 and TRBJ1-4; the match to TRBD1 covers 8 bases. The CDR3 contains 14 residues. After removal of 8 bases from V and 6 bases from J, the junction contained 8 bases not matched to a gene. Germline lookup yields CDR1 MNHNS and CDR2 SASEGT. CDR3 in amino acids: CASDSGTGYEKLFF. In DNA, the CDR3 is TGTGCCAGCGACTCCGGGACAGGTTATGAAAAACTGTTTTTT.

The chain employs TRBV6-5 and TRBJ1-2; a possible D gene is TRBD1 (6 bases). The CDR3 has 13 residues. Trimming stripped 6 bases from V and 3 bases from J, with 11 bases between. Germline lookup yields CDR1 MNHEY and CDR2 SVGAGI. CDR3 region: CASSRQADYGYTF. Written as DNA, the CDR3 is TGTGCCAGCAGCAGACAGGCGGACTATGGCTACACCTTC.

V gene TRBV9 combines with J gene TRBJ2-3, with TRBD2 matching over 12 bases. With 3 bases clipped from V and 4 bases from J, the junction kept 3 bases outside the gene matches. From germline, CDR1 is SGDLS and CDR2 YYNGEE. This CDR3 has 15 residues. The CDR3 loop is CASSASGGGADTQYF. The CDR3 coding sequence is TGTGCCAGCAGCGCTAGCGGGGGGGGCGCAGATACGCAGTATTTT.

The chain couples TRBV7-3 to TRBJ1-1; the match to TRBD1 covers 8 bases. CDR3 length: 13 residues. CDR1 SGHTA and CDR2 FQGTGA come from the germline V gene. V lost 1 base, J lost 8 bases, and 3 bases stayed unmatched. This CDR3 is CASSLIGTGEAFF. The CDR3 DNA reads as TGTGCCAGCAGCTTAATCGGGACAGGCGAAGCTTTCTTT.

The V gene is TRBV6-5, the J gene TRBJ2-1, with 8 bases matching TRBD2. Germline values: CDR1 MNHEY, CDR2 SVGAGI. The CDR3 spans 16 residues. With 1 base clipped from V and 5 bases from J, the junction kept 7 bases outside the gene matches. In nucleotides, the CDR3 is TGTGCCAGCAGTTACTTATCGGCTAGCGGGCACAATGAGCAGTTCTTC. It specifies CASSYLSASGHNEQFF.

This chain connects TRBV5-4 to TRBJ2-5, with D tentatively TRBD1 (6 bases). Looked up from germline, CDR1 is SGHNT and CDR2 is YYREEE (reference sequence). The CDR3 runs 14 residues. The V gene lost 1 base and the J gene lost 2 bases, with 9 bases spanning the gap. The CDR3 is CASSLTDRQETQYF. In DNA, the CDR3 is TGTGCCAGCAGCTTGACCGACAGGCAAGAGACCCAGTACTTC.

As regards this clone: Other DNA sequences in the same sample also yield this CDR3. The chain uses TRBV2 and TRBJ2-7, with TRBD1 matching 7 bases. The CDR3 is 13 amino acids. V was pared by 6 bases and J by 2 bases, with 4 bases of the junction left unmatched. The germline V gene has CDR1 SNHLY and CDR2 FYNNEI. The CDR3 loop reads CASRIDRAYEQYF. DNA of the CDR3: TGTGCCAGCAGAATTGACAGGGCCTACGAGCAGTACTTC.

The chain has TRBV5-1 and TRBJ2-7, with TRBD1 identical over 7 bases. Germline lookup yields CDR1 SGHRS and CDR2 YFSETQ. Germline trimming cut 1 base from V and 3 bases from J; bases unmatched to any gene: 7. The CDR3 spans 15 residues. In nucleotides, the CDR3 is TGCGCCAGCAGCTTGTTGTCGGGACAGTACTACGAGCAGTACTTC. Its protein is CASSLLSGQYYEQYF.

This chain joins TRBV19 and TRBJ2-1; TRBD2 agrees at 12 bases. This CDR3 has 15 amino acids. The germline V gene has CDR1 LNHDA and CDR2 SQIVND (reference sequence). V shed 7 bases and J 9 bases; nucleotides not matched to a gene: 10. CDR3 in DNA: TGTGCCAGTACCCCTGGGTCTAGCGGGGGGGCTGAGCAGTTCTTC. Translating it yields CASTPGSSGGAEQFF.

This sequence joins TRBV19 and TRBJ1-1; 7 bases are a match to TRBD1. V shed 4 bases and J 1 base; nucleotides not matched to a gene: 6. The CDR3 consists of 15 residues. Germline CDR1 LNHDA, CDR2 SQIVND (reference sequence). The CDR3 coding sequence is TGTGCCAGTAGTAAAAACCGGGACAGGAACACTGAAGCTTTCTTT. This translates into CASSKNRDRNTEAFF.

The chain joins TRBV29-1 to TRBJ2-7, with TRBD1 identical over 8 bases. CDR3 size: 12 residues. Trimming cost V 1 base and J 6 bases; bases outside gene matches: 2. Per germline, CDR1 SQVTM and CDR2 ANQGSEA. The CDR3 here is CSVEGTGSEQYF. The CDR3 DNA reads as TGCAGCGTTGAAGGGACAGGGAGCGAGCAGTACTTC.

The rearrangement links TRBV23-1 to TRBJ1-2, with a weak D call TRBD1 (5 bases). TRBV23-1 is an ORF, and what it does is uncertain. The CDR3 runs 13 residues. Between the trimmed V and J ends, which lost 8 bases and 4 bases, there was a span of 14 bases. CDR3 residues: CASPRGVVYGYTF. Written as DNA, the CDR3 is TGCGCCAGCCCCCGGGGGGTAGTCTATGGCTACACCTTC.

The chain recombines TRBV6-5 with TRBJ1-3; TRBD1 aligns across 7 bases. This CDR3 has 16 amino acids. With 1 base clipped from V and 3 bases from J, the junction kept 6 bases outside the gene matches. CDR1 is MNHEY and CDR2 is SVGAGI in the germline V gene. The CDR3 coding sequence is TGTGCCAGCAGTTACTTAGAGGGGGCGCGTGGAAACACCATATATTTT. It codes for CASSYLEGARGNTIYF.

The genes are TRBV9 and TRBJ2-5; 7 bases fit TRBD1. J was trimmed by 5 bases and V by 0 bases; bases with no gene match: 7. The CDR3 is made up of 15 amino acids. Per the germline V gene, CDR1 is SGDLS and CDR2 is YYNGEE. DNA for the CDR3: TGTGCCAGCAGCGTAGACCCAGGCAGGGGGGAGACCCAGTACTTC. It translates to CASSVDPGRGETQYF.

V usage is TRBV7-3 and J usage is TRBJ2-2; 8 nucleotides line up with TRBD2. Germline V gene lookup returns CDR1 SGHTA and CDR2 FQGTGA. The V gene end was trimmed by 2 bases and the J gene end by 7 bases; junction bases not matched to a gene: 12. The CDR3 length is 17 residues. Here the CDR3 DNA reads TGTGCCAGCAGCTTACTCGGGAGCGGGGGAAGGGGCGGGGAGCTGTTTTTT. Its translation: CASSLLGSGGRGGELFF.

This clone was seen a single time. The J gene is TRBJ2-7, the V gene TRBV4-1; 8 bases map to TRBD2. CDR1 is MGHRA, CDR2 YSYEKL, per germline. The CDR3 has 17 amino acids. V was pared by 1 base and J by 3 bases, with 11 bases of the junction left unmatched. CDR3 in DNA: TGCGCCAGCAGCCAAGTTAAAGCGGGGGTGCCGGGCTACGAGCAGTACTTC. As protein: CASSQVKAGVPGYEQYF.

V gene TRBV11-3 combines with J gene TRBJ2-1, with 9 bases matching TRBD1. The CDR3 covers 16 residues. Germline V lookup: CDR1 SGHNT, CDR2 YENEEA. The trim removed 2 bases at V and 1 base at J, leaving 3 bases unmatched. DNA of the CDR3: TGTGCCAGCAGCTTATCCGGGACAGGGTCCTACAATGAGCAGTTCTTC. Translating gives CASSLSGTGSYNEQFF. The full variable domain, with the rest looked up from reference TRBV11-3 and TRBJ2-1, is EAGVVQSPRYKIIEKKQPVAFWCNPISGHNTLYWYLQNLGQGPELLIRYENEEAVDDSQLPKDRFSAERLKGVDSTLKIQPAELGDSAVYLCASSLSGTGSYNEQFFGPGTRLTVL.

The chain links TRBV6-1 to TRBJ1-5, with D possibly being TRBD1 (5 bases). Germline V CDR1 and CDR2: MNHNS, SASEGT. V gave up 8 bases and J gave up 2 bases, with 16 bases separating them. The CDR3 totals 15 residues. This chain's CDR3 is CASRRQGGGNQPQHF. Here the CDR3 DNA reads TGTGCCAGCCGGCGGCAGGGAGGGGGCAATCAGCCCCAGCATTTT.

In DNA form, the CDR3 reads TGTGCCAGCAGGGATCCGGGACAACACCCTGAATATGGCTACACCTTC. Translated, it gives CASRDPGQHPEYGYTF. This chain links TRBV7-9 with TRBJ1-2, with D maybe TRBD1 (6 bases). The CDR3 consists of 16 residues. Germline V lookup: CDR1 SEHNR, CDR2 FQNEAQ (reference sequence). The germline V and J ends were trimmed by 6 bases and 5 bases, with 22 bases remaining between them.

This chain joins TRBV7-8 and TRBJ1-1, with D uncertain. The ends were cut back, 3 bases at V and 2 bases at J, with 13 bases in the middle. This CDR3 is built from 15 residues. The germline CDR1 and CDR2 sequences are SGHVS and FQNEAQ. CDR3 nucleotides: TGTGCCAGCAGCTTTTGGGCAGAACATAACACTGAAGCTTTCTTT. Its translation is CASSFWAEHNTEAFF. Supplemented by reference TRBV7-8 and TRBJ1-1, the full variable domain reads GAGVSQSPRYKVAKRGQDVALRCDPISGHVSLFWYQQALGQGPEFLTYFQNEAQLDKSGLPSDRFFAERPEGSVSTLKIQRTQQEDSAVYLCASSFWAEHNTEAFFGQGTRLTVV.

The V call is TRBV6-6, the J call TRBJ1-2, with TRBD1 matching over 9 bases. This CDR3 contains 13 residues. Germline lookup yields CDR1 MNHNY and CDR2 SVGAGI (reference sequence). Trimming cost V 4 bases and J 6 bases; bases outside gene matches: 3. The CDR3 coding sequence is TGTGCCAGCAGTTCAGGGACAGGGAATGGCTACACCTTC. As protein: CASSSGTGNGYTF.

The V gene is TRBV7-2, the J gene TRBJ1-2; D possibly corresponds to TRBD1 (6 bases). The CDR3 runs to 17 residues. Germline CDR1 reads SGHTA; CDR2 reads FQGNSA. Trimming shortened V by 5 bases and J by 7 bases, and 26 bases separated the two germline ends. CDR3 nucleotides: TGTGCCAGCAGCATAGAACCGACGGTAGCTATACAGGGTGGCTACACCTTC. Translated: CASSIEPTVAIQGGYTF.

J is TRBJ1-2 and V is TRBV29-1, with 9 bases matching TRBD1. V shed 2 bases and J 6 bases; nucleotides not matched to a gene: 4. Germline assignment: CDR1 SQVTM and CDR2 ANQGSEA. This CDR3 spans 13 amino acids. CDR3 nucleotide sequence: TGCAGCGTTGAACCACAGGGGGCGCATGGCTACACCTTC. It codes for CSVEPQGAHGYTF.